This TCR beta chain is drawn from a study of T-cell memory formation after mild COVID-19. TCRdb re-analysed the 5' RACE reads in MiXCR, keeping a single row per CDR3 protein. The sample records 400,000 or so distinct CDR3 sequences, around 19% being singletons. The CDR3 sequence is 15 residues long. Trimming stripped 6 bases from V and 4 bases from J, with 18 bases between. Overall study findings and caveats: CD4/CD8 balance characterized clones contracting day 15 to 85, and CD4+ skew characterized later expanders. Among contracting clones, CD4+ were mainly CM/EM and CD8+ enriched in EMRA.

On this clonotype: Its antigen is as yet unknown.

This chain joins TRBV12-3 or TRBV12-4 and TRBJ2-5, with unresolved D. The TCR originated in an adult woman who had mild COVID-19 (a few samples of this study predate the infection). Cell type and time point are not known. Sequenced input: PBMCs or a T cell subset sorted from them (not recorded which). The CDR3 is CASSFFGQVGETQYF. DNA of the CDR3: TGTGCCAGCAGCTTCTTCGGGCAGGTTGGAGAGACCCAGTACTTC.